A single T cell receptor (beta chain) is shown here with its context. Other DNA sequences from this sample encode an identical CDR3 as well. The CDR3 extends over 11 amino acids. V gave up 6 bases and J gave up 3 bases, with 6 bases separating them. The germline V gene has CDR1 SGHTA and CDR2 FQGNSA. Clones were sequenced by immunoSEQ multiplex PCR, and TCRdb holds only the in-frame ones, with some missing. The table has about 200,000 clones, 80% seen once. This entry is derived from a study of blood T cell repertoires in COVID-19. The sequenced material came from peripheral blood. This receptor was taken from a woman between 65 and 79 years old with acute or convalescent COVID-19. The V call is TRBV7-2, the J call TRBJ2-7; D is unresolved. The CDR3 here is CASSSRYEQYF. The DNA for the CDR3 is TGTGCCAGCAGTTCCCGCTACGAGCAGTACTTC.